A single sample is the source of the 11 T cell receptor beta chains below, sequenced in a study of blood T cell repertoires in COVID-19. Clones were sequenced by immunoSEQ multiplex PCR, and TCRdb holds only the in-frame ones, with some missing. The table includes about 370,000 clones, 75% to 90% detected once. The sequenced sample consisted of PBMCs or T cells enriched from blood (not recorded which). The receptors originated from a man younger than 35 who had recovered from COVID-19.

The chain recombines TRBV27 with TRBJ2-1; D is unresolved. Trimming pared 2 bases from V and 6 bases from J, leaving 8 bases between. The CDR3 extends over 13 amino acids. Germline V lookup: CDR1 MNHEY, CDR2 SMNVEV (reference sequence). CDR3 nucleotide sequence: TGTGCCAGCAGTTTAGCCCGGTTCAATGAGCAGTTCTTC. Protein sequence: CASSLARFNEQFF.

V gene TRBV5-1 combines with J gene TRBJ1-6; D is possibly TRBD1 (6 bases). CDR3 length equals 14 residues. V was pared by 4 bases and J by 7 bases, with 12 bases between. The germline CDR1 and CDR2 sequences are SGHRS and YFSETQ. The CDR3 protein is CASSPWDINSPLHF. The DNA of the CDR3 is TGCGCCAGCAGCCCCTGGGACATCAATTCACCCCTCCACTTT.

Note on this clone: No DNA is shown, since the ends of the CDR3 on it are uncertain; the CDR3 is the one TCRdb lists. V is TRBV5-4 and J is TRBJ2-7; the D call of TRBD2 is as the table states it, not checked on the DNA. The CDR3 adds up to 15 amino acids, both ends counted. Germline V lookup: CDR1 SGHNT, CDR2 YYREEE (reference sequence). CDR3 region: CASSLTFGGTYEQYF.

This clone was seen more than once but under ten times. The rearrangement joins TRBV7-9 to TRBJ1-1, with D unclear. Per the germline V gene, CDR1 is SEHNR and CDR2 is FQNEAQ (reference sequence). This CDR3 is 15 amino acids long. Trimming stripped 1 base from V and 2 bases from J, with 11 bases between. CDR3 protein: CASSLGGSVNTEAFF. The CDR3 bases are TGTGCCAGCAGCTTAGGAGGTTCAGTAAACACTGAAGCTTTCTTT. Filled out from reference TRBV7-9 and TRBJ1-1, the complete variable domain reads DTGVSQNPRHKITKRGQNVTFRCDPISEHNRLYWYRQTLGQGPEFLTYFQNEAQLEKSRLLSDRFSAERPKGSFSTLEIQRTEQGDSAMYLCASSLGGSVNTEAFFGQGTRLTVV.

The chain recombines TRBV5-5 with TRBJ1-4; D gene uncertain. This CDR3 region has 14 residues. Trimming cost V 4 bases and J 0 bases, with 7 bases left between them. Germline-derived CDR1 and CDR2 are SGHKS and YYEKEE (reference sequence). This CDR3 is CASSLFTTNEKLFF. DNA for the CDR3: TGTGCCAGCAGCCTTTTTACAACTAATGAAAAACTGTTTTTT.

This rearrangement joins TRBV6-5 to TRBJ1-2, with a weak D call TRBD1 (5 bases). In germline, CDR1 is MNHEY, CDR2 SVGAGI. V shed 0 bases and J shed 7 bases, with 15 bases lying between them. The CDR3 totals 15 residues. CDR3 DNA sequence: TGTGCCAGCAGTTACTCGAGAGCAGGGCAGACTGGCTACACCTTC. It yields the protein CASSYSRAGQTGYTF.

The V and J genes are TRBV11-2 and TRBJ1-3; D gene ambiguous. Germline V gene data show CDR1 as SGHAT and CDR2 as FQNNGV. The CDR3 runs to 17 residues. Between the trimmed V and J ends, which lost 4 bases and 0 bases, there was a span of 16 bases. The CDR3 region has the DNA TGTGCCAGCAGCTCCCACCTACTTCCGAGCTCTGGAAACACCATATATTTT. Protein sequence: CASSSHLLPSSGNTIYF.

This rearrangement joins TRBV30 to TRBJ1-2; TRBD1 matches at 7 bases. The V and J ends lost 7 bases and 0 bases, in that order; junction bases with no gene match: 8. CDR1 is GTSNPN, CDR2 SVGIG, per germline (reference sequence). The CDR3 runs 14 residues. In nucleotides, the CDR3 is TGTGCCTTCAACAGGGGTTCAGCTAACTATGGCTACACCTTC. Translating it yields CAFNRGSANYGYTF.

The chain has TRBV2 and TRBJ2-3, with 8 nucleotides matching TRBD2. The V and J ends lost 1 base and 2 bases, in that order; junction bases with no gene match: 5. This CDR3 is built from 16 residues. CDR1 is SNHLY and CDR2 is FYNNEI in the germline V gene. CDR3 sequence (DNA): TGTGCCAGCAGTGAAGGGCTAGCGGGCTACACAGATACGCAGTATTTT. This codes for CASSEGLAGYTDTQYF.

The DNA of the CDR3 is TGTGCCAGCTCACCCAACAGGGAAGGTCAGCCCCAGCATTTT. This encodes CASSPNREGQPQHF. The chain combines TRBV18 with TRBJ1-5; tentatively, D is TRBD1 (6 bases). The V and J ends lost 3 bases and 6 bases respectively, with 12 bases between them. The CDR3 length is 14 residues. In germline, CDR1 is KGHSH, CDR2 LQKENI.

This chain uses TRBV5-8 with TRBJ1-2; D is unresolved. V was shortened by 4 bases and J by 5 bases, with 15 bases between the two germline ends. Germline V CDR1 and CDR2: SGHTS, YDEGEE. This CDR3 spans 14 amino acids. CDR3 region: CASSPKHYFYGYTF. CDR3 bases: TGTGCCAGCAGCCCTAAACACTATTTTTATGGCTACACCTTC.